The 26 T cell receptor beta chains reported below all come from one sample, sequenced in a study of blood T cell repertoires in COVID-19. This table comes from immunoSEQ multiplex PCR, and its TCRdb copy is limited to in-frame clones, with some not included. The profile shows around 160,000 clones, about 90% of them singletons. Sequencing was done on a sample of PBMCs or T cells enriched from blood (not recorded which). These receptors were obtained from a woman between 40 and 55 years old who had been exposed to COVID-19.

The chain joins TRBV9 to TRBJ1-4, with TRBD1 as a possible D gene (6 bases). The ends were cut back, 0 bases at V and 2 bases at J, with 11 bases in the middle. Germline CDR1 is SGDLS and CDR2 is YYNGEE. There are 16 residues in the CDR3. The CDR3 sequence: CASSVGPQGTNEKLFF. In DNA, the CDR3 is TGTGCCAGCAGCGTAGGCCCCCAGGGGACTAATGAAAAACTGTTTTTT. The full variable domain, with the rest looked up from reference TRBV9 and TRBJ1-4, is DSGVTQTPKHLITATGQRVTLRCSPRSGDLSVYWYQQSLDQGLQFLIQYYNGEERAKGNILERFSAQQFPDLHSELNLSSLELGDSALYFCASSVGPQGTNEKLFFGSGTQLSVL.

This clone occurred once. V gene TRBV12-3 or TRBV12-4 combines with J gene TRBJ2-5; TRBD1 is a possible D gene (6 bases). The CDR3 loop spans 12 amino acids. V was shortened by 5 bases and J by 4 bases, with 8 bases between the two germline ends. CDR3 protein: CASSQGRETQYF. The CDR3 coding sequence is TGTGCCAGCAGTCAGGGGCGAGAGACCCAGTACTTC.

The V call is TRBV4-2, the J call TRBJ2-3; the match to TRBD2 covers 10 bases. The CDR3 is 20 amino acids. The germline V gene has CDR1 LGHNA and CDR2 YNFKEQ. Trimming removed 0 bases from V and 2 bases from J; junction bases left unmatched: 14. DNA for the CDR3: TGTGCCAGCAGCCAAGATTTTGGAACTAGCGGGGCGGGGGTCACAGATACGCAGTATTTT. It translates to CASSQDFGTSGAGVTDTQYF.

This sequence joins TRBV5-1 and TRBJ1-6, with D maybe TRBD1 (5 bases). Deletions cut 3 bases from V and 12 bases from J, with 16 bases between. In germline, CDR1 is SGHRS, CDR2 YFSETQ. The CDR3 extends over 14 amino acids. The CDR3 bases are TGCGCCAGCAGCTCAGGAGGGGAAGGTAAACCCCTCCACTTT. The encoded protein is CASSSGGEGKPLHF.

The gene calls are TRBV9 and TRBJ2-1; 8 bases are a match to TRBD1. This CDR3 is built from 17 residues. J lost 4 bases, V lost 4 bases, and 13 bases had no gene match. Germline assignment: CDR1 SGDLS and CDR2 YYNGEE. In DNA, the CDR3 is TGTGCCAGCAGCCAGTCATCCCGGACAGGGCTTTACAATGAGCAGTTCTTC. This codes for CASSQSSRTGLYNEQFF.

The rearrangement links TRBV28 to TRBJ2-4, with 14 bases lining up with TRBD2. Germline V gene data show CDR1 as MDHEN and CDR2 as SYDVKM. J was trimmed by 2 bases and V by 6 bases; bases with no gene match: 9. The CDR3 contains 18 residues. CDR3 in amino acids: CASRTGTSGSLTKNIQYF. CDR3 nucleotides: TGTGCCAGCAGGACCGGGACTAGCGGGAGTTTGACCAAAAACATTCAGTACTTC.

This chain's CDR3 is CASSLRDSNTEAFF. In nucleotides, the CDR3 is TGTGCCAGCAGCTTGCGAGACAGTAACACTGAAGCTTTCTTT. The chain joins TRBV5-4 to TRBJ1-1, with TRBD1 as a possible D gene (5 bases). The CDR3 has 14 residues. The germline CDR1 and CDR2 sequences are SGHNT and YYREEE (reference sequence). Trimming took off 1 base at V and 2 bases at J, with 9 bases between the two ends.

V gene TRBV5-1 combines with J gene TRBJ2-5, with 7 bases that match TRBD1. The CDR3 loop spans 13 amino acids. Per germline, CDR1 SGHRS and CDR2 YFSETQ. V shed 4 bases and J 5 bases; nucleotides not matched to a gene: 5. CDR3 in amino acids: CASSNRGSETQYF. The CDR3 bases are TGCGCCAGCAGCAACAGGGGATCTGAGACCCAGTACTTC.

The chain employs TRBV7-9 and TRBJ2-7; D possibly corresponds to TRBD2 (5 bases). This CDR3 is 16 amino acids long. The germline V and J ends were trimmed by 2 bases and 3 bases, with 17 bases remaining between them. Germline V gene lookup returns CDR1 SEHNR and CDR2 FQNEAQ (reference sequence). The CDR3 sequence: CASSLFKGAGNYEQYF. The CDR3 DNA is TGTGCCAGCAGCTTATTTAAGGGCGCCGGGAACTACGAGCAGTACTTC.

The genes are TRBV15 and TRBJ1-1; D uncertain. The CDR3 loop spans 14 amino acids. Looked up from germline, CDR1 is LNHNV and CDR2 is YYDKDF (reference sequence). Trimming stripped 0 bases from V and 2 bases from J, with 7 bases between. Here the CDR3 reads CATSRERGNTEAFF. The CDR3 DNA reads TGTGCCACCAGCAGAGAGCGGGGAAACACTGAAGCTTTCTTT.

This clone was counted at least ten times. V and J are TRBV4-3 and TRBJ2-5; 9 nucleotides line up with TRBD1. Germline CDR1 and CDR2: LGHNA and YSLEER. V was clipped by 0 bases and J by 5 bases; unmatched bases: 7. This CDR3 has 16 residues. In nucleotides, the CDR3 is TGCGCCAGCAGCCAAGATTGGACAGGGGAGTTGGAGACCCAGTACTTC. This translates into CASSQDWTGELETQYF.

V usage is TRBV27 and J usage is TRBJ2-5, with D possibly being TRBD1 (5 bases). The germline CDR1 and CDR2 sequences are MNHEY and SMNVEV (reference sequence). The CDR3 spans 13 residues. The ends were cut back, 5 bases at V and 7 bases at J, with 14 bases in the middle. The chain's CDR3 is CASSPSYRGTQYF. CDR3 nucleotides: TGTGCCAGCAGTCCCTCCTATAGGGGGACCCAGTACTTC.

The table lists this clone with a count of one. The chain employs TRBV2 and TRBJ2-7, with D possibly being TRBD1 (6 bases). The CDR3 covers 14 residues. Germline V CDR1 and CDR2: SNHLY, FYNNEI. V lost 6 bases, J lost 0 bases, and 12 bases lay in between. The CDR3 DNA reads TGTGCCAGCAGACCCGGGACACACTCCTACGAGCAGTACTTC. Translated: CASRPGTHSYEQYF. The variable domain in full, with the rest retrieved from reference TRBV2 and TRBJ2-7, is EPEVTQTPSHQVTQMGQEVILRCVPISNHLYFYWYRQILGQKVEFLVSFYNNEISEKSEIFDDQFSVERPDGSNFTLKIRSTKLEDSAMYFCASRPGTHSYEQYFGPGTRLTVT.

CDR3: CASSPPLGLSYEQYF. The CDR3 DNA sequence: TGTGCCAGCTCACCCCCCCTGGGACTCTCCTACGAGCAGTACTTC. The chain carries TRBV18 and TRBJ2-7; D may be TRBD2 (6 bases). CDR3 length: 15 residues. Per germline, CDR1 KGHSH and CDR2 LQKENI. V was pared by 3 bases and J by 0 bases, with 12 bases between. Using reference TRBV18 and TRBJ2-7 for the parts outside the CDR3, the full variable domain is NAGVMQNPRHLVRRRGQEARLRCSPMKGHSHVYWYRQLPEEGLKFMVYLQKENIIDESGMPKERFSAEFPKEGPSILRIQQVVRGDSAAYFCASSPPLGLSYEQYFGPGTRLTVT.

The chain couples TRBV6-2 or TRBV6-3 to TRBJ2-2; 8 bases are a match to TRBD2. CDR1 and CDR2 (germline): MNHEY, SVGEGT. The V segment lost 2 bases and the J segment 7 bases; nucleotides outside the gene matches: 3. The CDR3 totals 14 residues. In DNA, the CDR3 is TGTGCCAGCAGTTACATCAGCGGGGGCGGGGAGCTGTTTTTT. Amino acid sequence: CASSYISGGGELFF.

The chain combines TRBV5-4 with TRBJ2-1, with 11 positions matching TRBD1. Germline V gene lookup returns CDR1 SGHNT and CDR2 YYREEE (reference sequence). Trimming removed 0 bases from V and 6 bases from J; junction bases left unmatched: 2. The CDR3 contains 15 residues. CDR3 amino acids: CASSLGTGGLNEQFF. The CDR3 DNA sequence: TGTGCCAGCAGCTTGGGGACAGGGGGCCTCAATGAGCAGTTCTTC.

The count of this clone is one. The chain combines TRBV6-5 with TRBJ2-1; D perhaps matches TRBD1 (6 bases). Germline V gene data show CDR1 as MNHEY and CDR2 as SVGAGI. The V gene lost 6 bases and the J gene lost 0 bases, with 12 bases spanning the gap. This CDR3 has 15 residues. CDR3 in amino acids: CASRATGSSYNEQFF. CDR3 in DNA: TGTGCCAGCAGGGCCACAGGGAGCTCCTACAATGAGCAGTTCTTC.

The V call is TRBV19, the J call TRBJ1-1; a possible D gene is TRBD1 (5 bases). The CDR3 consists of 16 residues. CDR1 is LNHDA, CDR2 SQIVND, per germline (reference sequence). V shed 5 bases and J shed 4 bases, with 20 bases lying between them. CDR3 DNA: TGTGCCAGTAGTTCCATCACAGGTCCGGAAGGCACTGAAGCTTTCTTT. This gives the protein CASSSITGPEGTEAFF.

The genes are TRBV6-6 and TRBJ1-4; D remains ambiguous. The J call may not be correct, given that the DNA end is closer to TRBJ2-2. The CDR3 sequence is 12 residues long. CDR1 and CDR2 from the germline V gene are MNHNY and SVGAGI (reference sequence). The CDR3 DNA reads as TGTGCCAGCAGTTACTCGCGTAGGGAGCTGTTTTTT. This translates into CASSYSRRELFF.

The chain joins TRBV25-1 to TRBJ2-5, with 8 bases matching TRBD1. Germline CDR1 reads MGHDK; CDR2 reads SYGVNS. The CDR3 contains 13 residues. J lost 2 bases, V lost 6 bases, and 2 bases had no gene match. CDR3 nucleotides: TGTGCCAGCAGCTGGACAGGGCAAGAGACCCAGTACTTC. The encoded protein is CASSWTGQETQYF.

The rearrangement joins TRBV19 to TRBJ1-4; 7 bases fit TRBD1. Trimming took 1 base from V and 4 from J; bases not matched to a gene: 6. There are 16 residues in the CDR3. Germline assignment: CDR1 LNHDA and CDR2 SQIVND (reference sequence). As DNA, the CDR3 is TGTGCCAGTAGTATAGGGGACAGAATCATTAATGAAAAACTGTTTTTT. Amino acids: CASSIGDRIINEKLFF.

The chain joins TRBV29-1 to TRBJ2-7, with TRBD1 matching 9 bases. Germline V gene lookup returns CDR1 SQVTM and CDR2 ANQGSEA. There are 14 residues in the CDR3. The ends lost 3 bases at V and 3 bases at J; junction bases unmatched: 6. CDR3 nucleotides: TGCAGCGTTGAGGGGGACAGGGTAAACTACGAGCAGTACTTC. This encodes CSVEGDRVNYEQYF.

This clone was seen many times. The rearrangement links TRBV9 to TRBJ1-3; 7 positions agree with TRBD1. The J segment lost 2 bases and the V segment lost 2 bases, leaving 4 bases of the junction unmatched. Germline loops: CDR1 SGDLS, CDR2 YYNGEE. CDR3 size: 15 residues. The CDR3 nucleotides are TGTGCCAGCAGCGTCGGGACAGACCCTGGAAACACCATATATTTT. Protein: CASSVGTDPGNTIYF.

The chain combines TRBV5-1 with TRBJ2-7; D is ambiguous. The germline V gene has CDR1 SGHRS and CDR2 YFSETQ. The V gene lost 0 bases and the J gene lost 5 bases, with 9 bases spanning the gap. This CDR3 spans 13 amino acids. The CDR3 loop reads CASSLDALHEQYF. In nucleotides, the CDR3 is TGCGCCAGCAGCTTGGATGCGTTACACGAGCAGTACTTC.

The rearrangement joins TRBV12-3 or TRBV12-4 to TRBJ2-2; perhaps TRBD2 as D (5 bases). CDR3 length: 12 amino acids. Trimming removed 7 bases at V and 6 bases at J, with 9 bases between. The CDR3 reads CASNPGAGELFF. The CDR3 coding sequence is TGTGCCAGCAATCCCGGGGCCGGGGAGCTGTTTTTT.

The chain recombines TRBV9 with TRBJ2-5; D call uncertain. From germline, CDR1 is SGDLS and CDR2 YYNGEE. The CDR3 totals 14 residues. V was pared by 3 bases and J by 4 bases, with 13 bases between. The CDR3 nucleotides read TGTGCCAGCAGCGGCTCCGGAACTATAGAGACCCAGTACTTC. This gives the protein CASSGSGTIETQYF.